This T cell receptor (beta chain) derives from a study of shared clonotypes between healthy human individuals. Per germline, CDR1 SQVTM and CDR2 ANQGSEA. CDR3 length: 13 amino acids. Trimming took off 4 bases at V and 8 bases at J, with 14 bases between the two ends. Every immunoSEQ plate was one replicate of a subset's evenly spread DNA. The repertoire was sequenced with immunoSEQ multiplex PCR; TCRdb's copy has only in-frame clones and lacks some. The sample has roughly 2,300,000 clones; 92% are singletons. The sequence was collected from a man aged 18-30 years in good health. Some clones in this sample may be carry-over from other donors' samples. The chain joins TRBV29-1 to TRBJ1-4; no clear D. Sequencing was performed on naive CD4+ T cells from PBMCs. Specified subset: CD45RA+ positively selected. The DNA of the CDR3 is TGCAGCGTTGCAGTGATCTCAGAAGAAAAACTGTTTTTT. It encodes CSVAVISEEKLFF.